This note documents a single TCR beta chain sequence. CDR1 and CDR2 (germline): SEHNR, FQNEAQ (reference sequence). The length of the CDR3 is 14 residues. With 10 bases clipped from V and 7 bases from J, the junction kept 13 bases outside the gene matches. The entry originates in a study of OX40 agonist ivuxolimab in advanced cancers. In the study overall: The mean age was about 61 years, ranging from roughly 23 to 80, with 65% to 85% of participants male.

TCRdb's table, derived via immunoSEQ multiplex PCR, lists solely in-frame clones and lacks some. The repertoire holds about 70,000 clones, with about three quarters as singletons. The material sequenced was CD4+ or CD8+ T cells sorted from blood, taken in a trial of the OX40 agonist ivuxolimab. The V and J genes are TRBV7-9 and TRBJ2-1; 7 bases fit TRBD2. This sequence originates from an adult with an advanced solid tumor such as melanoma, head and neck, liver or kidney cancer. Written as DNA, the CDR3 is TGTGCCATCTCCCCGGGAGGCGGAGGGAATGAGCAGTTCTTC. Amino acid sequence: CAISPGGGGNEQFF.